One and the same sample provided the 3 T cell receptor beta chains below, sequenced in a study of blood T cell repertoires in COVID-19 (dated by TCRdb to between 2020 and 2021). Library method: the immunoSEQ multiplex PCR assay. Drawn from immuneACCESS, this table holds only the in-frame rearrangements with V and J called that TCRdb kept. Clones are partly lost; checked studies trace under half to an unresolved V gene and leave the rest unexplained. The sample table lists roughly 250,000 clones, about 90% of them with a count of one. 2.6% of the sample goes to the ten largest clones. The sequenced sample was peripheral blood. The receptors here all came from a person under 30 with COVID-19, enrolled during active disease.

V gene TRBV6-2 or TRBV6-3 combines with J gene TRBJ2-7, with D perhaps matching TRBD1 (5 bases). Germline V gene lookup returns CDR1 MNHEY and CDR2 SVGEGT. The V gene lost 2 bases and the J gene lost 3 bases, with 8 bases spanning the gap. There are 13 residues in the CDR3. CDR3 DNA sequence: TGTGCCAGCAGTTACAGGGGCCACTACGAGCAGTACTTC. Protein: CASSYRGHYEQYF.

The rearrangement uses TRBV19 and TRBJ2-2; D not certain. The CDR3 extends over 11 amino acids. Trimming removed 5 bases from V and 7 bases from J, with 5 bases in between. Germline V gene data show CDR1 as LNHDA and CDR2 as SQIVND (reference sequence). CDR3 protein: CASSRSGELFF. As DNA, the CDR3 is TGTGCCAGTAGTCGGAGCGGGGAGCTGTTTTTT.

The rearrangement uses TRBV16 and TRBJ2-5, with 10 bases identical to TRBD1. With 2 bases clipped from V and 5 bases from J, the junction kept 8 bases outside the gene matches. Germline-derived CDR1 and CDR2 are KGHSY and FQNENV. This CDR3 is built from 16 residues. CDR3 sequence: CASSQLYGDRGETQYF. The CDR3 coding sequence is TGTGCCAGCAGCCAACTTTACGGGGACAGGGGTGAGACCCAGTACTTC.